One sample yielded the 13 T cell receptor beta chains listed below, sequenced in a study of blood T cell repertoires in COVID-19. Here immunoSEQ multiplex PCR was the method, and the copy in TCRdb shows in-frame clones only, minus some. The sample shows 200,000 to 250,000 clones, around nine tenths of them seen only once. Sequencing was carried out using PBMCs or T cells enriched from blood (not recorded which). All receptors come from a woman aged 30 to 39 who had been exposed to COVID-19.

This clone came up a few times. V usage is TRBV27 and J usage is TRBJ1-2; 7 bases line up with TRBD1. Germline lookup yields CDR1 MNHEY and CDR2 SMNVEV (reference sequence). CDR3 length: 15 amino acids. Losses at the gene ends were 6 bases for V and 3 bases for J; bases not matched to a gene: 10. The CDR3 nucleotides read TGTGCCAGCAGGGAGCTTCAGGGGGTGGACTATGGCTACACCTTC. This sequence encodes CASRELQGVDYGYTF.

This clone was observed a few times. The same CDR3 arises from other DNA sequences in this sample as well. The CDR3 here is CASSLGQNYGYTF. CDR3 DNA sequence: TGCGCCAGCAGCTTGGGGCAGAACTATGGCTACACCTTC. The rearrangement joins TRBV5-1 to TRBJ1-2; D remains unclear. Deletions cut 0 bases from V and 2 bases from J, with 5 bases between. The CDR3 spans 13 residues. Per germline, CDR1 SGHRS and CDR2 YFSETQ.

V gene TRBV12-3 or TRBV12-4 combines with J gene TRBJ1-4, with unresolved D. Trimming pared 1 base from V and 10 bases from J, leaving 10 bases between. The CDR3 consists of 13 residues. The CDR3 coding sequence is TGTGCCAGCAGTTTAGAAGGGAGAGGAAAACTGTTTTTT. The encoded protein is CASSLEGRGKLFF.

The chain links TRBV3-1 (or the pseudogene TRBV3-2) to TRBJ1-2; D is unclear. CDR1 is LGHDT and CDR2 is YNNKEL in the germline V gene (reference sequence). The CDR3 is 16 residues long. V was clipped by 1 base and J by 0 bases, with 12 bases between them. In DNA form, the CDR3 reads TGTGCCAGCAGCCAAGTCTCAGGACTAGCTAACTATGGCTACACCTTC. It yields the protein CASSQVSGLANYGYTF.

J is TRBJ2-3 and V is TRBV29-1; 8 bases align to TRBD2. With 3 bases clipped from V and 5 bases from J, the junction kept 7 bases outside the gene matches. The CDR3 length is 14 residues. Germline V gene data show CDR1 as SQVTM and CDR2 as ANQGSEA. CDR3 region: CSVDTGGPIDTQYF. The CDR3 nucleotides are TGCAGCGTTGATACGGGAGGGCCGATAGATACGCAGTATTTT.

The chain has TRBV19 and TRBJ2-3, with D possibly TRBD2 on 6 matching bases. The ends were cut back, 6 bases at V and 3 bases at J, with 13 bases in the middle. This CDR3 contains 14 residues. Germline values: CDR1 LNHDA, CDR2 SQIVND (reference sequence). CDR3 sequence: CASRDGSQTDTQYF. The CDR3 DNA reads TGTGCCAGTAGGGACGGGAGTCAGACAGATACGCAGTATTTT.

The gene calls are TRBV5-1 and TRBJ2-7; D might be TRBD2 (5 bases). In germline, CDR1 is SGHRS, CDR2 YFSETQ. This CDR3 is 14 amino acids long. V lost 6 bases and J lost 6, with 19 bases in between. CDR3 nucleotides: TGCGCCAGCACCTCTGGCCCGGGTAGCGTCGAGCAGTACTTC. This translates into CASTSGPGSVEQYF.

The chain recombines TRBV9 with TRBJ2-7; D might be TRBD1 (5 bases). From germline, CDR1 is SGDLS and CDR2 YYNGEE. This CDR3 contains 15 residues. Trimming removed 0 bases from V and 4 bases from J, with 14 bases in between. The CDR3 is CASSVGWTPYYEQYF. The CDR3, as DNA: TGTGCCAGCAGCGTAGGTTGGACACCATATTACGAGCAGTACTTC.

This clone occurred once. The sample carries other DNA sequences with the same CDR3. V is TRBV7-9 and J is TRBJ2-4, with D possibly TRBD2 on 5 matching bases. The CDR3 sequence is 15 residues long. Germline V gives CDR1 SEHNR, CDR2 FQNEAQ (reference sequence). V was shortened by 3 bases and J by 2 bases, with 11 bases between the two germline ends. CDR3 residues: CASSLGGGSKNIQYF. In DNA, the CDR3 is TGTGCCAGCAGCTTGGGTGGAGGTTCCAAAAACATTCAGTACTTC.

The chain uses TRBV6-2 or TRBV6-3 and TRBJ2-2; TRBD1 matches 7 bases. CDR3 length equals 16 residues. V shed 6 bases, J shed 2 bases, and the junction held 9 bases outside the gene matches. Germline V gene data show CDR1 as MNHEY and CDR2 as SVGEGT. The CDR3: CASSTRTGPNTGELFF. The CDR3 bases are TGTGCCAGCAGCACCAGGACAGGACCTAACACCGGGGAGCTGTTTTTT.

This chain connects TRBV6-5 to TRBJ2-7; maybe TRBD1 (6 bases). The CDR3 is made up of 15 amino acids. Germline V gives CDR1 MNHEY, CDR2 SVGAGI. Trimming stripped 6 bases from V and 0 bases from J, with 15 bases between. The DNA for the CDR3 is TGTGCCAGCAGCAAAGGACAGTTCAGCTCCTACGAGCAGTACTTC. This encodes CASSKGQFSSYEQYF.

The gene calls are TRBV7-8 and TRBJ2-3, with 8 bases aligning to TRBD2. CDR3 length equals 16 residues. Germline V lookup: CDR1 SGHVS, CDR2 FQNEAQ. Germline trimming cut 1 base from V and 1 base from J; bases unmatched to any gene: 4. Written as DNA, the CDR3 is TGTGCCAGCAGCTTAGGCCCGGGGGGGGGCACAGATACGCAGTATTTT. Residues: CASSLGPGGGTDTQYF.

The chain combines TRBV6-6 with TRBJ2-5; 7 bases line up with TRBD1. Germline CDR1 and CDR2: MNHNY and SVGAGI (reference sequence). CDR3 size: 13 residues. V lost 6 bases and J lost 6; bases outside the gene matches: 7. CDR3 DNA sequence: TGTGCCAGCAGCCAGGGACAGCAGCAGACCCAGTACTTC. Its protein product is CASSQGQQQTQYF.